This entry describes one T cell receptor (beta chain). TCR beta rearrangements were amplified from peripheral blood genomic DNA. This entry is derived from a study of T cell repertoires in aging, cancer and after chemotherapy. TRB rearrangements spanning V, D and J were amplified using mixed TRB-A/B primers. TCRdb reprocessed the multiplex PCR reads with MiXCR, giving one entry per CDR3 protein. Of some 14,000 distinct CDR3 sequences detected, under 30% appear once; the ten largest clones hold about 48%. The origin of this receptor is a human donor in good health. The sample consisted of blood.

CDR3 DNA: TGTGCCAGCAGCCTGGCTAGCGGGGGGGCTTCCAATGAGCAGTTCTTC. Its translation: CASSLASGGASNEQFF. V is TRBV7-2 and J is TRBJ2-1; 12 nucleotides match TRBD2. Losses at the gene ends were 5 bases for V and 6 bases for J; bases not matched to a gene: 8. The CDR3 totals 16 residues. Germline V gene lookup returns CDR1 SGHTA and CDR2 FQGNSA.